This T cell receptor (beta chain) was identified in a study of vaccination and CD4 T cells after COVID-19 (dated 2022 in TCRdb). Regarding the study in general: SARS-CoV-2 positivity had been established in the convalescent patients by nasal swab PCR, and mild disease was recorded in about 9 of these patients and severe disease in one. The cultures were stimulated with overlapping spike peptide pools from SARS-CoV-2 and from the common cold coronaviruses HCoV-NL63, HCoV-OC43 and HCoV-229E. Post-vaccine blood samples were collected a median of about 72 days after the second vaccine dose, ranging from about 13 to 241 days. As controls, cultures received a CEFX viral epitope pool (the positive control), an HIV-1 Nef peptide pool (the negative control), or no peptide at all. In the convalescent cohort there were six males and four females, among whom were two Hispanic individuals, seven Caucasians, two Asians and one multiracial person. In about 11 COVID-19 convalescent patients and a few infection-naive healthy vaccine recipients, the spike-specific CD4+ TCR repertoire before mRNA vaccination was compared with the repertoire after mRNA vaccination. Each participant got two doses of either the Pfizer-BioNTech BNT162b2 vaccine (n=8) or the Moderna mRNA-1273 vaccine (n=2). Post-COVID blood samples from convalescent patients were collected a median of approximately 93 days after diagnosis, with a range of roughly 35 to 170 days.

Overall results and qualifications from the work: Of the vaccine-specific clones in convalescent patients, 304 of 307, or nearly all, reacted only to SARS-CoV-2 spike and did not cross-react with common cold coronaviruses. The study included relatively few convalescent patients and did not analyze early timepoints after natural infection. Among the post-vaccine SARS-CoV-2-reactive clones in convalescent patients, a median approximately 90% showed up only after vaccination, which suggests vaccine-specific priming. An increase in the median number of SARS-CoV-2-reactive clonotypes from approximately 20 after infection to roughly 36 after vaccination was observed, but the change was not found to be significant.

Library method: PCR. DNA from cultured CD4+ T cells was subjected to TCR sequencing with the Oncomine TCR Beta short-read assay at the Johns Hopkins FTIC core. The QIAamp micro DNA kit was used to extract genomic DNA from the cultured CD4+ T cells. Oncomine TCR Beta libraries made from cultured CD4+ T cells were pooled using unique dual indexes and sequenced on an Illumina iSeq 100. Turning to the authors' computational methods: Non-productive sequences were removed, and CDR3s not starting with C, not ending with F or W, or shorter than 7 amino acids were discarded. Antigen-specific clonotypes were identified using the MANAFEST web application through comparison of peptide-stimulated wells with reference and other culture wells. To be called positive, a clone needed an FDR below 0.05, an odds ratio above 5, and a productive frequency above 0.1% in at least two of three replicate wells. Clonotypes that were significantly expanded in both SARS-CoV-2 spike wells and at least one common cold coronavirus spike condition were defined as cross-reactive. Similarity between CDR3 sequences was evaluated in R version 3.6.1 using Levenshtein distances (stringdist) and unrooted phylogenetic trees (ape). TCRdb reanalyzed the raw reads on its own, using fastp at Q25 for trimming and MiXCR for clone calling, and kept in-frame beta chains. Each record represents a unique CDR3 protein, reported with the most common genes and DNA among its rows. TCRdb's processing, not the authors', yielded these V and J calls. The sample records 15,000 or so distinct CDR3 sequences, less than 60% of which are singletons. The top ten constitute 25% to 30% of the sample.

From the cysteine through the phenylalanine, the CDR3 covers 11 amino acids. The sequence is cut down to CDR3 DNA, 33 bases in frame from base 1. CDR1 and CDR2 (LNHDA, SQIVND) derive from the germline V gene (reference sequence). Turning to this clonotype: There is no known antigen for this receptor. The junction shows a germline mismatch at one end, possibly a read error.

The label giving this sample's treatment or condition can be read as: roughly 10-day PBMC culture with coronavirus spike peptide pools or control peptides (ViraFEST assay). The ViraFEST assay, used in the study, expanded antigen-specific T cells with peptide pools and then identified the expanded clonotypes through TCR sequencing. The convalescent patients' positive SARS-CoV-2 PCR tests fell between March and December 2020, which was before the Alpha, Beta and Delta variants emerged in the United States. PBMCs were cultured at approximately 2.1 million per well in IMDM supplemented with approximately 5% human AB serum and around 10 IU/ml IL-2, with 9.5 to 10 ug/ml peptide pools added. Half of the culture medium was replaced with fresh IL-2-containing medium on days 3 and 7. Once the cells had been in culture for roughly 10 days, the EasySep CD4+ T cell isolation kit was used to isolate CD4+ T cells by negative selection. Ficoll-Paque Plus gradient centrifugation was used to isolate PBMCs from whole blood, and the isolated PBMCs were then either used fresh or cryopreserved at -140C. Each culture condition was generally run in triplicate wells.

The receptor chain draws on TRBV19 and TRBJ2-2, with the D segment identity uncertain. The sample consisted of cultured CD4+ T cells from blood, taken after SARS-CoV-2 vaccination. This TCR derives from a human donor with COVID-19. The CDR3: CASSLTGELFF. The nucleotide sequence reads TGTGCCAGTTCCCTAACCGGTGAGCTGTTTTTT.